The sequence of this TCR beta chain was determined in a study of blood T cell repertoires in COVID-19. Study context: Both acute and convalescent COVID-19 samples were obtained from the United States, Italy and Spain. The analysed material was cDNA or gDNA that came from T cells, B-cell-depleted T cells, or PBMCs.

The germline V gene encodes CDR1 SGHRS and CDR2 YFSETQ. The CDR3 runs 20 residues. V trimming: 5 bases; J trimming: 1 base; junction bases outside the gene matches: 14. Original data processing: Using reference gene primer amplification, nucleated cell counts were estimated. The protocol was immunoSEQ multiplex PCR, while the TCRdb copy is restricted to in-frame clones and leaves out a portion. V and J calls and clone size are as listed in that table; D and trimming were resolved from the DNA. The sample carries 75,000 to 80,000 clones, approximately 80% recorded once. This clonotype originated in a woman aged 55-70 years with acute or convalescent COVID-19. V gene TRBV5-1 combines with J gene TRBJ2-3; 15 positions match TRBD2. Sequenced sample: peripheral blood. CDR3 coding DNA: TGCGCCAGCAGTCGAGGACTAGGACTAGCGGGGGGGCCCGGCACAGATACGCAGTATTTT. Amino acid sequence: CASSRGLGLAGGPGTDTQYF.